The 26 T cell receptor delta chains below come from one sample, sequenced in a study of gamma-delta T cells after stem cell transplantation. TCRdb re-identified clones in the RT-PCR reads via CATT. Of 950 to 1,500 delta-chain clones listed, roughly 1.7% are singletons. The sequenced sample was gamma-delta T cells. The receptors here all came from a human donor. It is not recorded whose cells these are; they may come from a transplant donor.

This clone was detected only a few times. The protein TCRdb lists belongs to a much larger clone and differs from this DNA's translation at residue 9, which points to a read error; the protein shown is made from the DNA. The CDR3, as DNA: TGTGCCTGTGACACCCTGGGCTCCCGGGACACCCGACAGATGTTTTTC. It encodes CACDTLGSRDTRQMFF. J is TRDJ3 and V is TRDV2; D perhaps matches TRDD3 (5 bases). Germline CDR1 and CDR2: GEAIGNYY and EKD. This CDR3 has 16 residues.

Concerning this clone itself: The likely explanation is a read error, given a far larger clone one base away. This CDR3 is also generated by other DNA sequences in the sample. V is TRDV2 and J is TRDJ1; the D is unclear. Germline CDR1 is GEAIGNYY and CDR2 is EKD. The CDR3 contains 15 residues. Trimming cost V 4 bases and J 4 bases, with 18 bases left between them. DNA of the CDR3: TGTGCCTGTGATACCGTGGAGGGGTTTGGCGATAAACTCATCTTT. It encodes CACDTVEGFGDKLIF.

This clone has just a few counts. This chain joins TRDV2 and TRDJ3, with 13 bases that match TRDD3. Germline CDR1 GEAIGNYY, CDR2 EKD. The V segment lost 0 bases and the J segment 7 bases; nucleotides outside the gene matches: 11. This CDR3 has 20 residues. The chain's CDR3 is CACDTVGLGDTHKDTRQMFF. The CDR3, as DNA: TGTGCCTGTGACACCGTCGGACTGGGGGATACGCATAAAGACACCCGACAGATGTTTTTC.

The chain has TRDV1 and TRDJ1; a possible D gene is TRDD3 (6 bases). Germline V gene sequence: CDR1 TSWWSYY, CDR2 QGS. The V end was cut by 6 bases, the J end by 0 bases, with 20 bases between. CDR3 length: 17 residues. The CDR3 DNA sequence: TGTGCTCTTGGTCCAAGAATAAGGGGATTCCACACCGATAAACTCATCTTT. Encoded protein: CALGPRIRGFHTDKLIF.

This clone is categorized as large. The identical CDR3 is also encoded by other nucleotide sequences in the sample. The V and J genes are TRDV2 and TRDJ1; D may be TRDD3 (5 bases). Germline CDR1 GEAIGNYY, CDR2 EKD. This CDR3 contains 19 residues. Trimming took off 0 bases at V and 0 bases at J, with 22 bases between the two ends. DNA of the CDR3: TGTGCCTGTGACACCGTGGAGGGCGCAAGGGGACCGTACACCGATAAACTCATCTTT. It is translated as CACDTVEGARGPYTDKLIF.

Here the CDR3 reads CACDTVKNKGDLSGTDKLIF. The CDR3 bases are TGTGCCTGTGACACCGTCAAAAATAAGGGGGATTTATCCGGCACCGATAAACTCATCTTT. This rearrangement joins TRDV2 to TRDJ1; 7 bases line up with TRDD3. The CDR3 runs 20 residues. V lost 0 bases and J lost 1; bases outside the gene matches: 19. Looked up from germline, CDR1 is GEAIGNYY and CDR2 is EKD.

As for this clone: TCRdb's protein, taken from a much larger clone, differs from this DNA's translation at residues 10 and 19, likely owing to a read error; the protein displayed comes from the DNA. The chain recombines TRDV2 with TRDJ3; possible D gene TRDD3, 6 bases. The CDR3 loop spans 21 amino acids. Per germline, CDR1 GEAIGNYY and CDR2 EKD. The CDR3 is CACDPAEAGVYGSWDTRQLFF. DNA for the CDR3: TGTGCCTGTGACCCCGCGGAGGCTGGGGTATACGGCTCCTGGGACACCCGACAGCTGTTTTTC.

As regards this clone: Other DNA sequences in this specimen translate into the identical CDR3. The rearrangement links TRDV2 to TRDJ3; TRDD3 aligns across 13 bases. The V segment lost 1 base and the J segment 7 bases; nucleotides outside the gene matches: 6. In germline, CDR1 is GEAIGNYY, CDR2 EKD. The CDR3 runs to 18 residues. CDR3 sequence reads: CACDTLGDTHKDTRQMFF. The CDR3 nucleotides read TGTGCCTGTGACACACTGGGGGATACGCATAAAGACACCCGACAGATGTTTTTC.

This clone was seen a handful of times. This DNA translates differently at residue 6 from the TCRdb protein, which is that of a much larger clone; a read error is likely, and the protein shown is the DNA's own translation. This chain uses TRDV2 with TRDJ1; 9 bases agree with TRDD3. After removal of 3 bases from V and 3 bases from J, the junction contained 10 bases not matched to a gene. The CDR3 runs to 16 residues. Germline V gene data show CDR1 as GEAIGNYY and CDR2 as EKD. CDR3 nucleotide sequence: TGTGCCTGTGACCCTATGGGGGATAGAAACGCCGATAAACTCATCTTT. Protein: CACDPMGDRNADKLIF.

Concerning this clone itself: A read error may explain this, as a much larger clone is one base away. The V gene is TRDV2, the J gene TRDJ1; 8 bases are shared with TRDD3. There are 23 residues in the CDR3. CDR1 and CDR2 (germline): GEAIGNYY, EKD. The CDR3, as DNA: TGTGCCTGTGACACCGTCGAAACGAGGACGCCAACTGGGGGCCCCAGGGTCACCAATAAACTCATCTTT. Translated, it gives CACDTVETRTPTGGPRVTNKLIF.

This clone came up a few times. The amino acid sequence in TCRdb belongs to a much larger clone and departs from this DNA's translation at residue 5, likely a sequencing read error; the sequence shown is translated from the DNA. J is TRDJ1 and V is TRDV2; TRDD3 agrees at 13 bases. The length of the CDR3 is 18 residues. CDR1 is GEAIGNYY and CDR2 is EKD in the germline V gene. The ends lost 4 bases at V and 0 bases at J; junction bases unmatched: 10. In DNA form, the CDR3 reads TGTGCCTGTGATTCGGTACTGGGGGATACGGGGAACACCGATAAACTCATCTTT. This encodes CACDSVLGDTGNTDKLIF.

The chain combines TRDV2 with TRDJ2, with 9 bases matching TRDD3. The CDR3 is 16 amino acids. Germline assignment: CDR1 GEAIGNYY and CDR2 EKD. Trimming removed 0 bases from V and 5 bases from J; junction bases left unmatched: 6. The CDR3 DNA reads as TGTGCCTGTGACACCGCAGACCTGGGGGATACAGCACAACTCTTCTTT. It encodes CACDTADLGDTAQLFF.

This clone came up a few times. The CDR3 nucleotides read TGTGCCTGTGACACCGTTCTGGGGGATACGAGGCGCCGAACGTCGTACACCGATAAACTCATCTTT. This codes for CACDTVLGDTRRRTSYTDKLIF. The chain has TRDV2 and TRDJ1; 12 bases match TRDD3. V shed 0 bases, J shed 0 bases, and the junction held 19 bases outside the gene matches. There are 22 residues in the CDR3. Germline assignment: CDR1 GEAIGNYY and CDR2 EKD.

The V call is TRDV2, the J call TRDJ1; 9 positions agree with TRDD3. The J gene comes from matching the DNA to germline here; TCRdb lacks it. J gave up 5 bases and V 0 bases, and 24 bases lay outside the gene matches. CDR1 and CDR2 from the germline V gene are GEAIGNYY and EKD. The length of the CDR3 is 21 residues. CDR3 DNA sequence: TGTGCCTGTGACACCTTAAACCCAACGGGGGATACTAGGGTCAAGGGGGATAAACTCATCTTT. Its protein product is CACDTLNPTGDTRVKGDKLIF.

There are a few counts of this clone. A much more abundant neighbour one base away suggests this may be a read error. Other DNA sequences from this sample encode an identical CDR3 as well. The rearrangement joins TRDV2 to TRDJ1; 8 nucleotides align to TRDD3. Germline CDR1 and CDR2: GEAIGNYY and EKD. J lost 0 bases, V lost 3 bases, and 14 bases had no gene match. This CDR3 is 18 amino acids long. The CDR3: CACDPVLGVTRNTDKLIF. The CDR3 DNA is TGTGCCTGTGACCCTGTACTGGGGGTTACGCGAAACACCGATAAACTCATCTTT.

A few counts support this clone. V gene TRDV2 combines with J gene TRDJ3; TRDD3 aligns across 9 bases. The V gene end was trimmed by 3 bases and the J gene end by 0 bases; junction bases not matched to a gene: 11. Germline-derived CDR1 and CDR2 are GEAIGNYY and EKD. The CDR3 is made up of 20 amino acids. The CDR3 sequence is CACDATGGRRSSWDTRQMFF. The CDR3 coding sequence is TGTGCCTGTGACGCGACTGGGGGACGCAGGAGCTCCTGGGACACCCGACAGATGTTTTTC.

For this clone: For this DNA, TCRdb reports the protein of a much larger clone, which diverges at residue 4, most likely from a read error; the protein presented here is translated directly from the DNA. This sequence joins TRDV2 and TRDJ1; 7 bases fit TRDD3. This CDR3 spans 18 amino acids. The germline V gene has CDR1 GEAIGNYY and CDR2 EKD. The CDR3 nucleotides are TGTGCCTGTGGCACCGTGAGTACTGGGGACCCTTTTACCGATAAACTCATCTTT. Amino acids: CACGTVSTGDPFTDKLIF.

This clone occurred a few times. V gene TRDV2 combines with J gene TRDJ3, with 9 bases identical to TRDD3. Germline CDR1 is GEAIGNYY and CDR2 is EKD. The CDR3 sequence is 20 residues long. Trimming removed 3 bases from V and 7 bases from J; junction bases left unmatched: 18. The CDR3 sequence: CACDPAEAGDTHKDTRQMFF. The CDR3 bases are TGTGCCTGTGACCCCGCGGAGGCTGGGGATACGCATAAAGACACCCGACAGATGTTTTTC.

This clone was detected a few times. The TCRdb protein, from a much larger clone, departs from this DNA's translation at residue 3, likely by read error; the protein shown derives from the DNA. The chain is built from TRDV2 and TRDJ1; 12 positions agree with TRDD3. Germline V gene lookup returns CDR1 GEAIGNYY and CDR2 EKD. There are 17 residues in the CDR3. The CDR3 reads CARDPVGLGDTTDKLIF. The CDR3 region has the DNA TGTGCCCGTGACCCCGTAGGTCTGGGGGATACGACCGATAAACTCATCTTT.

This clone was counted only a few times. This rearrangement joins TRDV2 to TRDJ3, with 13 bases matching TRDD3. The J segment lost 7 bases and the V segment lost 2 bases, leaving 10 bases of the junction unmatched. Germline values: CDR1 GEAIGNYY, CDR2 EKD. CDR3 length: 19 amino acids. CDR3 in DNA: TGTGCCTGTGACAAAGTACTGGGGGATACGCATAAAGACACCCGACAGATGTTTTTC. This translates into CACDKVLGDTHKDTRQMFF.

This clone is termed large. Other nucleotide sequences in the sample specify the same CDR3. This chain uses TRDV2 with TRDJ1, with 9 bases fitting TRDD3. Unmatched junction bases numbered 14, after V lost 3 bases and J lost 1 base. CDR1 and CDR2 from the germline V gene are GEAIGNYY and EKD. CDR3 size: 18 residues. CDR3 residues: CACDPVKSGDTATDKLIF. The CDR3 DNA is TGTGCCTGTGACCCCGTTAAATCTGGGGATACGGCCACCGATAAACTCATCTTT.

By share, this clone counts as medium-sized. As DNA, the CDR3 is TGTGCCTGTGACACCCTACTGGGGGACTACACCGATAAACTCATCTTT. It is translated as CACDTLLGDYTDKLIF. This chain uses TRDV2 with TRDJ1; 9 bases line up with TRDD3. The CDR3 consists of 16 residues. V lost 0 bases and J lost 0; bases outside the gene matches: 4. Germline V gene data show CDR1 as GEAIGNYY and CDR2 as EKD.

This clone was seen a few times. A clone one base away is much larger, so this may be a read error. The identical CDR3 is also encoded by other nucleotide sequences in the sample. The J gene is TRDJ1, the V gene TRDV2; 7 positions match TRDD3. Germline loops: CDR1 GEAIGNYY, CDR2 EKD. This CDR3 contains 15 residues. The CDR3 loop is CACDPTGADTDKLIF. Written as DNA, the CDR3 is TGTGCCTGTGACCCTACTGGGGCCGACACCGATAAGCTCATCTTT.

To note about this clone: TCRdb records a much larger clone's protein for this DNA, with a difference at residue 7 that likely arises from a read error; the protein given is the translation of the DNA. This chain links TRDV2 with TRDJ3; perhaps D is TRDD2 or TRDD3 (5 bases each). The length of the CDR3 is 18 residues. The V gene's germline CDR1 is GEAIGNYY and CDR2 EKD. V dropped 3 bases and J dropped 0 bases, with 14 bases sitting between them. The CDR3 DNA follows: TGTGCCTGTGACCCTACTAGGGGAGACTCCTGGGACACCCGACAGATGTTTTTC. As protein: CACDPTRGDSWDTRQMFF.

Concerning this clone itself: The TCRdb record carries a much larger clone's protein, which differs from this DNA's translation at residue 4; a read error is the likely cause, and the protein listed here is the DNA translation. The chain uses TRDV2 and TRDJ1; D may be TRDD3 (7 bases). From germline, CDR1 is GEAIGNYY and CDR2 EKD. This CDR3 spans 20 amino acids. In nucleotides, the CDR3 is TGTGCCTGTGGCACCGTTTCTTTCCTAAAGGCTGGGGGGATCACCGATAAACTCATCTTT. As protein: CACGTVSFLKAGGITDKLIF.

About this clone itself: The mismatch at residue 4 between this DNA's translation and the TCRdb protein of a much larger clone likely reflects a read error; the protein shown is translated from the DNA. CDR3 nucleotide sequence: TGTGCCTGTGGCCCTACTGGGGGAGACTCCTGGGACACCCGACAGATGTTTTTC. This encodes CACGPTGGDSWDTRQMFF. V is TRDV2 and J is TRDJ3; 9 bases are shared with TRDD3. The CDR3 sequence is 18 residues long. V lost 5 bases to trimming and J lost 0 bases; unmatched junction nucleotides: 7. Germline V gene sequence: CDR1 GEAIGNYY, CDR2 EKD.